Detailed here is one T cell receptor (beta chain). From its re-call of the 5' RACE reads, TCRdb lists each CDR3 protein once, without DNA. The listing records approximately 150,000 distinct CDR3 sequences. This sample stems from a study of T cells expressing NK-cell markers. CDR3 length: 17 amino acids. Germline values: CDR1 SGHTA, CDR2 FQGNSA. This rearrangement joins TRBV7-2 to TRBJ2-1; absent DNA, TCRdb's TRBD2 call cannot be checked. The sequence came from a woman between 18 and 75 years old in good health. What was sequenced was blood T cells: a sorted CD56 or NKG2C T cell subset, CD4+ or CD8+ T cells, or bulk PBMC T cells (not recorded which). The CDR3 spells CASSSQPPGLGYNEQFF.